This T cell receptor (beta chain) was sequenced during a study of cytomegalovirus exposure and HLA in healthy donors (dated by TCRdb to about 2017). The study in broad terms: An earlier analysis of about 560 of the donors reported 276 Gb of sequence data and 95 million to 120 million unique TCR beta sequences obtained from about 170 million T cells. Because of strong linkage in the cohort, roughly five DR-DQ haplotypes were treated as single units for association and clustering. Around 300 gigabases of sequencing data and 70 million to 100 million unique TCR sequences were included in an early release covering under 650 HLA-typed donors. Every discovery cohort repertoire had been produced on one sequencing platform. The study combined high-throughput TCR immunosequencing, statistical association of individual TCRs with disease status, and machine learning to predict cytomegalovirus infection status. To decide whether each TCR beta V gene segment behaved as functional or pseudogenic, an earlier analysis of some 600 of the donors relied on high-throughput TCR beta sequencing. A later genetic analysis used genome-wide SNP genotypes for about 65% of the roughly 670 donors, treating that subset as a discovery cohort. Donor age, sex, ethnicity and CMV serostatus were collected together with the repertoire data. The study aimed to test whether cataloging public T cell receptors could reveal signatures of past pathogen exposure. In the later analysis, no new phenotypic data were used to find candidate immune exposures; instead, reliance was placed on TCR beta sequences and their occurrence across donors. A later analysis re-analyzed previously published TCR beta repertoires from roughly 600 donors and added high-resolution HLA genotyping to study TCR occurrence patterns. Class I and class II HLA loci were covered by the typing at four-digit resolution. On average, over 200,000 unique TCR beta nucleotide sequences were sequenced per donor among 398 genotyped donors of the cohort, with about 19% of those sequences being non-productive. Using immunosequencing, the study profiled T cell repertoires from about 650 subjects and related those repertoires to cytomegalovirus serostatus. The number of typed donors differed by locus: roughly 629-630 for A, B, C, DRB1 and DQB1; roughly 510 for DQA1; approximately 600 for DPA1; and roughly 490 for DPB1. In addition to the first cohort of 666 subjects, a separate validation cohort of under 150 different subjects was used. Of the 300 to 500 genotyped donors, 75% to 85% were placed in the genetic ancestry cluster associated with self-reported Caucasian donors. What the authors observed across the whole study: An association between a missense DCLRE1C variant and V-gene and J-gene trimming of TCR beta chains was found in a later genetic analysis and replicated in an independent cohort. A few of the identified cytomegalovirus-associated TCR beta chains were confirmed in vitro to be specific for cytomegalovirus antigens. The authors suggested that the approach could potentially be generalized to other disease states and immunological phenotypes. This cohort had only TCR beta chains sequenced, and the lack of alpha or paired-chain data limited which features could be detected. Linkage disequilibrium might explain the correlated functional status among segregating V segments, but an unknown experimental factor could not be excluded. Because HLA typing was unavailable for some donors at each locus, only the typed subset was used in association tests. Compared with the approximately 700-donor mean, donors in an Asian-associated ancestry cluster had fewer N-insertions in productive TCRs, according to a later genetic analysis. When HLA alleles, especially DR and DQ, strongly co-occurred, TCR associations were difficult to assign to individual alleles. A further reported finding was that TCR beta sequences accurately predicted the HLA-A and HLA-B alleles for most subjects in the first cohort. In a later analysis, around 17,000 TCR beta sequences were associated with specific HLA alleles at a false discovery rate of 0.05. In a later analysis, the rate of TCR association differed among HLA loci, with DRB1 alleles having the most associated TCRs and HLA-C alleles having the fewest. In the study, approximately 160 TCR beta chains were listed as associated with cytomegalovirus. Roughly uniform sequencing depth across donors was assumed in presence/absence analyses, although this assumption may not hold. A later analysis found that most CMV-associated TCR beta chains appeared HLA-restricted, with HLA associations seemingly driven largely by CMV exposure. The sequencing pipeline was judged likely to have produced a cluster of highly shared sequence variants as a technical artifact. The classifier was reported to diagnose cytomegalovirus status with high specificity and sensitivity in both the original cohort and the validation cohort. In an earlier analysis of around 600 of the donors, most TCR beta V segments were observed in productive rearrangements about 90% or about 30% of the time, broadly matching IMGT annotations. Across donors, most TCR sequences were observed very rarely, whereas some public TCRs were present in many individuals. Some IMGT-functional V segments, including TRBV6-2 and TRBV6-3, could not be distinguished by the 87-base-pair reads and were therefore excluded. Because counts were too low, more than 15 rarely observed V segments, including chromosome 9 orphons, were left out of the earlier analysis of approximately 580 of the donors. In a later analysis, HLA-associated TCR beta chains showed more clonal expansion and lower generation probabilities than non-associated chains that were equally common. Immune exposure information for the cohort was limited to CMV serostatus. In a later analysis, several top co-occurrence clusters were reported to appear linked to parvovirus B19, influenza, CMV and Epstein-Barr virus.

The cohort was made up of around 720 healthy bone marrow donors. Cohort members were all nominally healthy when sampled, although unrecorded immune exposures were likely present. The donor tested CMV seropositive and was one of the 289 seropositive cohort members. Every donor gave a peripheral blood sample, and the peripheral blood mononuclear cells from that sample were used for TCR beta sequencing. The Qiagen DNeasy Blood Extraction Kit was used to extract genomic DNA from the blood cell samples. Concerning this clone: This receptor's antigen is unknown. One base away there is no much larger clone; base qualities are not given.

The CDR3, from cysteine to phenylalanine, totals 14 residues. Only CDR3 DNA remains: 42 bases, in frame from the first base. V trim: 6 bases; J trim: 2 bases; unmatched bases: 4. The germline V gene encodes CDR1 MNHEY and CDR2 SVGAGI. The library was obtained by the immunoSEQ multiplex PCR assay. For the multiplex PCR, a mixture combining 60 forward primers for TCR Vbeta segments and 13 reverse primers for TCR Jbeta segments was used. The CDR3 region of rearranged TCR beta genes was amplified from genomic DNA by a multiplex PCR assay. On the Illumina HiSeq System, the amplified TCR beta libraries were sequenced as 87-base-pair reads. Turning to the authors' computational methods: Across the 600 to 700 repertoires, a later analysis counted approximately 75 million unique TCR beta chains, roughly 11 million of which were shared by at least two donors. A nearest-neighbor algorithm error-corrected the raw reads and collapsed the reads into unique sequences, merging closely related sequences to remove PCR and sequencing errors. To assign V, D and J gene segments, CDR3 sequences were aligned to IMGT reference sequences. For a sequence to be retained, at least a six-nucleotide match to both a V gene segment and a J gene segment was required. A rearrangement counted as productive if the CDR3 had no stop codons and remained in frame with V and J, and every other rearrangement counted as non-productive. CDR3 was defined according to IMGT convention as the region running from the second conserved V-encoded cysteine to the conserved J-encoded phenylalanine. The earlier analysis of about 590 of the donors excluded sequences that lacked an unambiguous match to a single V gene segment. An earlier analysis of 550 to 650 of the donors classified V segments as functional when productive rearrangements were above 56.7% and as segregating when the standard deviation between donors was above 5%. A statistical classification framework was developed to diagnose cytomegalovirus status using the catalog of TCR beta chain sequences. In a later analysis, TCR nucleotide sequences were compared against IMGT/GENE-DB human TR gene sequences so that V and J genes could be assigned. In a later analysis, CDR3 sequences and most-parsimonious VDJ recombination scenarios were assigned using the TCRdist pipeline. In a later analysis, every TCR beta chain was defined by the combination of its CDR3 amino acid sequence and its V-gene family, and reads without a unique V-gene family were dropped. In a later analysis, 550 to 650 highly shared, low-generation-probability nucleotide sequences were removed to address suspected cross-contamination and a sequencing artifact. A later analysis calculated a clonal expansion index for each public chain from normalized within-repertoire ranks of inferred template counts. In a later analysis, generation probabilities were computed with a VDJ recombination model fitted to out-of-frame rearrangements, and the resulting probabilities were checked against IGoR. A later analysis scored TCR-TCR, TCR-HLA and TCR-CMV co-occurrence with hypergeometric tests, applying a repertoire-size bias correction to TCR pairs. In a later analysis, false discovery rates were estimated by permuting HLA or CMV assignments 20 times. In a later analysis, co-occurring TCRs were grouped using DBSCAN, with TCRdist sequence similarity added in when clustering inside HLA-allele-positive subsets. For co-occurrence clustering, repertoires with fewer than 30,000 or more than 120,000 public chains were excluded, along with five repertoires with anomalous nucleotide sharing. Held by TCRdb, this immuneACCESS table contains in-frame sequences only and omits some clones. Under half of the omission traces to an unresolved V gene where checked; the cause of the rest is unknown. V, J and clone size were drawn from that table, and D and trimming were deduced from the DNA. The sample table contains fewer than 300,000 clones; only one count was recorded for roughly 90% of them. The top ten clones comprise 4% of the sample.

The chain links TRBV6-5 with TRBJ2-7; TRBD1 fits 10 bases in the junction. This clonotype was sampled from a man aged 35-49 years in good health and CMV-seropositive. Sequencing was carried out using PBMCs. The nucleotide sequence is given as TGTGCCAGCAGCCGGGGACAGGGGACCTACGAGCAGTACTTC. It encodes CASSRGQGTYEQYF.